Listed below are T cell receptor beta chains from one sample, sequenced in a study of control samples from healthy donors and cancer patients. TCRdb's table, derived via immunoSEQ multiplex PCR, lists solely in-frame clones and lacks some. Found here are about 130,000 clones, more than 80% of them singletons; the top ten hold roughly 2.5%. The sample comprised blood. The receptors were gathered from a young man in good health. The CDR3 runs from the conserved cysteine through the conserved F or W. A D gene is named only where the DNA matches it firmly. Size is stated for part of the rows, as once, few or many counts, or as a class when the clone is expanded.

d_call	v_call	j_call	clone_size	cdr3_nt	cdr3_aa
TRBD2	TRBV7-2	TRBJ2-3	NA	TGTGCCAGCAGCTCCGGACTAGAAACAGATACGCAGTATTTT	CASSSGLETDTQYF
TRBD2	TRBV18	TRBJ2-7	NA	TGTGCCAGCTCGACCGGGACTAGCGGGACGGAGCAGTACTTC	CASSTGTSGTEQYF
NA	TRBV4-3	TRBJ1-5	NA	TGCGCCAGCAGTCAAGATCGGGGTCCCAATCAGCCCCAGCATTTT	CASSQDRGPNQPQHF
NA	TRBV4-3	TRBJ1-1	NA	TGCGCCAGCAGCCAAGATTTTAACGCACGTATTGAGGCTTTCTTT	CASSQDFNARIEAFF
TRBD1	TRBV14	TRBJ1-3	NA	TGTGCCAGCAGCCAAGCGGACAGGGTCTTCCTCTCTGGAAACACCATATATTTT	CASSQADRVFLSGNTIYF
NA	TRBV21-1	TRBJ1-2	NA	TGTGCCAGCAGCAAATCCCCCAGAGAAGATAACTATGGCTACACCTTC	CASSKSPREDNYGYTF
NA	TRBV2	TRBJ1-6	NA	TGTGCCAGCAGTGAAGCAGGGACTGGGAATTCACCCCTCCACTTT	CASSEAGTGNSPLHF
NA	TRBV29-1	TRBJ1-2	NA	TGCAGCGTTGAAGGGACGCTAGTTCATGGCTACACCTTC	CSVEGTLVHGYTF
TRBD1	TRBV6-5	TRBJ1-4	NA	TGTGCCAGCGGGACAGGGTCGGCGTCTAATGAAAAACTGTTTTTT	CASGTGSASNEKLFF
NA	TRBV19	TRBJ1-3	NA	TGTGCCAGTAGTACCCTGACGGGGACTGGAAACACCATATATTTT	CASSTLTGTGNTIYF
NA	TRBV10-1	TRBJ1-5	NA	TGCGCCAGTAGCCGGGACCTCAATCAGCCCCAGCATTTT	CASSRDLNQPQHF
NA	TRBV2	TRBJ2-1	NA	TGTGCCAGCAGTCCGGTAGCGGCGTACAATGAGCAGTTCTTC	CASSPVAAYNEQFF
NA	TRBV5-1	TRBJ1-2	NA	TGCGCCAGCAGCTCCGCCCCTACAGAGAACTATGGCTACACCTTC	CASSSAPTENYGYTF
TRBD1	TRBV4-1	TRBJ2-2	NA	TGCGCCAGCAGCCAAGCGGACAGGGCCGACGGGGAGCTGTTTTTT	CASSQADRADGELFF
TRBD1	TRBV7-8	TRBJ1-2	NA	TGTGCCAGCAGCCTAGGGGGCACGGACTATGGCTACACCTTC	CASSLGGTDYGYTF
TRBD1	TRBV10-1	TRBJ2-7	once	TGCGCCAGCAGTGACTCTCAGGGGGCGTCCGAGCAGTACTTC	CASSDSQGASEQYF
NA	TRBV5-1	TRBJ2-1	NA	TGCGCCAGCAGCTTGGCCACAGGGATCAATGAGCAGTTCTTC	CASSLATGINEQFF
TRBD1	TRBV2	TRBJ2-6	NA	TGTGCCAGCAGCATACAGGGGGCGTCCGGGGCCAACGTCCTGACTTTC	CASSIQGASGANVLTF
TRBD1	TRBV19	TRBJ1-6	NA	TGTGCCAGTACCCAGGGAGGGGGACAGATAAATTCACCCCTCCACTTT	CASTQGGGQINSPLHF